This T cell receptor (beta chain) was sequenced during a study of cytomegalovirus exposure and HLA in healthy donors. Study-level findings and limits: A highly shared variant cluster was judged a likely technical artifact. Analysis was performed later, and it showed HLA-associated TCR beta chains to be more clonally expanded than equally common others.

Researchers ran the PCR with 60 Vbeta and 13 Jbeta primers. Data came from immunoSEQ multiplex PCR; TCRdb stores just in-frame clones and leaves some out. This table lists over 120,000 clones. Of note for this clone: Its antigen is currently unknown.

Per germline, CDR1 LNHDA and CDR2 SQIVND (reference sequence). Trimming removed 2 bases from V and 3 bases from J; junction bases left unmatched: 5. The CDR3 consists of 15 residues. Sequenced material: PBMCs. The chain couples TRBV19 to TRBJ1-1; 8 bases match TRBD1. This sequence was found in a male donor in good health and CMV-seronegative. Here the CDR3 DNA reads TGTGCCAGTAGTATACAGGCACAGGGGGACACTGAAGCTTTCTTT. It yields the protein CASSIQAQGDTEAFF.